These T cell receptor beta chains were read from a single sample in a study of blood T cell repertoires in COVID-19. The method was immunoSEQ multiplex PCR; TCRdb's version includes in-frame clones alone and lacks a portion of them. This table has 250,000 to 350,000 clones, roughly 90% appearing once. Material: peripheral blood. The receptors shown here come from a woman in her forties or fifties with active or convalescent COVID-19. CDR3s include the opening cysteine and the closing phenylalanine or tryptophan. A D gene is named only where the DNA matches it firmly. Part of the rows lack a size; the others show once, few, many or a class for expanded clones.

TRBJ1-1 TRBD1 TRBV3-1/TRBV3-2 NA CASSQVGTDTEAFF TGTGCCAGCAGCCAAGTCGGGACAGACACTGAAGCTTTCTTT
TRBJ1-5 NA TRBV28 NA CASSLWGQDTLNQPQHF TGTGCCAGCAGTTTATGGGGGCAGGATACCCTGAATCAGCCCCAGCATTTT
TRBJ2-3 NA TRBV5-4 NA CASSSIYSAASTDTQYF TGTGCCAGCAGCTCCATCTATAGCGCGGCTAGCACAGATACGCAGTATTTT
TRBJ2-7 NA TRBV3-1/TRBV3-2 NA CASSPMGLSYEQYF TGTGCCAGCAGCCCCATGGGCCTCTCCTACGAGCAGTACTTC
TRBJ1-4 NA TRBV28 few CASSRRTLNEKLFF TGTGCCAGCAGTCGGCGGACACTTAATGAAAAACTGTTTTTT
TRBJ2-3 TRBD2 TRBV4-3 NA CASSQILAATDTQYF TGCGCCAGCAGCCAAATTCTAGCGGCAACAGATACGCAGTATTTT
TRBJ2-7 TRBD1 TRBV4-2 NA CASSQEKGQGDEQYF TGTGCCAGCAGCCAAGAAAAAGGACAGGGAGACGAGCAGTACTTC
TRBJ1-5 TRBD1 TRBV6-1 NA CASSEVPGQGGQPQHF TGTGCCAGCAGTGAAGTCCCGGGACAGGGCGGCCAGCCCCAGCATTTT
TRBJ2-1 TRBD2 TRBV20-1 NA CSASGLAGNNEQFF TGCAGTGCCAGTGGACTAGCGGGCAACAATGAGCAGTTCTTC
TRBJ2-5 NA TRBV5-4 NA CASSSGGETQYF TGTGCCAGCAGTTCTGGGGGCGAGACCCAGTACTTC
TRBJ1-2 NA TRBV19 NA CASSMENYGYTF TGTGCCAGTAGTATGGAGAACTATGGCTACACCTTC
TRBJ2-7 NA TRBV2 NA CASLTGSSSYEQYF TGTGCCAGCCTAACAGGGAGTAGCTCCTACGAGCAGTACTTC
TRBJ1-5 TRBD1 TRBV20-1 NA CSASRGGTANQPQHF TGCAGTGCTAGTCGAGGTGGGACAGCCAATCAGCCCCAGCATTTT
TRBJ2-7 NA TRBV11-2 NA CASSLRVLPIYEQYF TGTGCCAGCAGCTTGCGGGTCCTCCCTATCTACGAGCAGTACTTC
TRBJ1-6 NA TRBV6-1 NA CASSDAGNSPLHF TGTGCCAGCAGTGACGCAGGAAATTCACCCCTCCACTTT
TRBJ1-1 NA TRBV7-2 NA CASSPGAGTLSTEAFF TGTGCCAGCAGCCCGGGAGCAGGGACCTTGAGCACTGAAGCTTTCTTT
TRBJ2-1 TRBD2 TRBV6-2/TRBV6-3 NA CASSGLAGGEQFF TGTGCCAGCAGCGGACTAGCGGGAGGTGAGCAGTTCTTC
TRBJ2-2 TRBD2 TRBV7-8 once CASSYTGLAVNTGELFF TGTGCCAGCAGCTATACCGGACTAGCCGTAAACACCGGGGAGCTGTTTTTT
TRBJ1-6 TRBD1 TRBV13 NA CASSSFEGAGSPLHF TGTGCCAGCAGCTCCTTTGAGGGGGCAGGTTCACCCCTCCACTTT
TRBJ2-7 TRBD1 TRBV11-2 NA CASSTRTGREQYF TGTGCCAGCAGCACCAGGACAGGGAGAGAGCAGTACTTC
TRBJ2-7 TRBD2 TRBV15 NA CATSRWMRTSGTPYEQYF TGTGCCACCAGCAGATGGATGAGGACTAGCGGGACCCCCTACGAGCAGTACTTC
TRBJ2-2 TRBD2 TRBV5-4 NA CASSLRTSGDTGELFF TGTGCCAGCAGCCTTAGGACTAGCGGAGACACCGGGGAGCTGTTTTTT
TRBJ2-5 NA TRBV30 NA CAWSDRKYQYQETQYF TGTGCCTGGAGTGACAGGAAGTATCAATATCAAGAGACCCAGTACTTC
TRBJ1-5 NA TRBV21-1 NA CASSEAQGFDQPQHF TGTGCCAGCAGCGAAGCACAGGGGTTCGATCAGCCCCAGCATTTT
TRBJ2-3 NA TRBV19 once CASSITGSADTQYF TGTGCCAGTAGTATCACAGGGTCCGCAGATACGCAGTATTTT
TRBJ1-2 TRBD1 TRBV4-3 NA CASSQEQGGRYGYTF TGCGCCAGCAGCCAAGAACAGGGGGGTCGCTATGGCTACACCTTC
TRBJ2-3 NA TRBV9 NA CASSVGAGGTDTQYF TGTGCCAGCAGCGTTGGGGCAGGGGGGACAGATACGCAGTATTTT
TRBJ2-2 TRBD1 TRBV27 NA CASSVGTGGHTGELFF TGTGCCAGCAGCGTTGGTACAGGGGGCCACACCGGGGAGCTGTTTTTT
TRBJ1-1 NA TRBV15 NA CATSRGGLNTEAFF TGTGCCACCAGCAGAGGGGGGCTGAACACTGAAGCTTTCTTT
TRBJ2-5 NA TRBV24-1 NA CATSDASRTAQETQYF TGTGCCACCAGTGATGCCTCCAGGACAGCCCAAGAGACCCAGTACTTC